One and the same sample provided the 23 T cell receptor beta chains below, sequenced in a study of CD8 T cells in ankylosing spondylitis (dated by TCRdb to between 2016 and 2019). Receptors were amplified or captured by 5' RACE. The data were produced on an Illumina HiSeq 2500. TCRdb reprocessed the public reads (quality trimming at Q25 with fastp, clone calling with MiXCR) and kept in-frame beta chains. CDR3 protein duplicates are merged, each entry listing the most common genes and DNA. The sample table records 110,000 to 150,000 distinct CDR3 sequences; roughly 8% of these occur just once. More than 7% of the sample lies in the top ten. The specimen sequenced was synovial fluid, either unsorted or a sorted T cell fraction (not recorded which). These receptors came from a male donor with ankylosing spondylitis.

At least ten counts were recorded for this clonotype. The rearrangement uses TRBV12-3 or TRBV12-4 and TRBJ2-1; no reliable D call. The ends were cut back, 6 bases at V and 9 bases at J, with 9 bases in the middle. The CDR3 contains 11 residues. CDR3 protein: CASRLWTEQFF. The CDR3 region has the DNA TGTGCCAGCAGGTTGTGGACTGAGCAGTTCTTC.

This clonotype appeared a few times. The J gene is TRBJ1-6, the V gene TRBV7-9, with D possibly matching TRBD1 (5 bases). Germline CDR1 is SEHNR and CDR2 is FQNEAQ (reference sequence). The CDR3 spans 14 residues. Trimming pared 0 bases from V and 6 bases from J, leaving 6 bases between. CDR3 sequence reads: CASSLAQVNSPLHF. The CDR3, as DNA: TGTGCCAGCAGCTTAGCACAGGTTAATTCACCCCTCCACTTT.

This clonotype was detected many times. The chain couples TRBV29-1 to TRBJ2-3; TRBD2 agrees at 11 bases. The germline V gene encodes CDR1 SQVTM and CDR2 ANQGSEA. The trim removed 1 base at V and 1 base at J, leaving 7 bases unmatched. The CDR3 has 17 amino acids. This chain's CDR3 is CSVEGSGRALGTDTQYF. The CDR3 DNA reads as TGCAGCGTTGAAGGTAGCGGGAGGGCGTTAGGCACAGATACGCAGTATTTT.

This clonotype was seen a handful of times. The V call is TRBV7-9, the J call TRBJ1-2; no firm D call. V was pared by 1 base and J by 2 bases, with 8 bases between. The CDR3 extends over 14 amino acids. Germline CDR1 and CDR2: SEHNR and FQNEAQ (reference sequence). For the CDR3, the DNA is TGTGCCAGCAGCTTAGTTGTAGCAAACTATGGCTACACCTTC. Its translation: CASSLVVANYGYTF.

This clonotype has at least ten counts. The chain uses TRBV5-6 and TRBJ2-2; D gene unclear. Germline-derived CDR1 and CDR2 are SGHDT and YYEEEE. V lost 4 bases to trimming and J lost 2 bases, with 18 bases between them. The length of the CDR3 is 17 residues. CDR3 in DNA: TGTGCCAGCAGCCGCTTTGCTGACCTTCTCAACACCGGGGAGCTGTTTTTT. Residues: CASSRFADLLNTGELFF.

This clonotype was seen repeatedly, ten times or more. The chain uses TRBV12-3 or TRBV12-4 and TRBJ2-5; weak D call: TRBD2 (6 bases). With 7 bases removed from V and 4 bases from J, the gap between germline ends came to 19 bases. The CDR3 covers 15 residues. Written as DNA, the CDR3 is TGTGCCAGCACCCAGTCGGGACTCCCCAGAGAGACCCAGTACTTC. Translating gives CASTQSGLPRETQYF.

This clonotype was counted ten times or more. This sequence joins TRBV12-3 or TRBV12-4 and TRBJ1-2; TRBD1 is a possible D gene (5 bases). This CDR3 is built from 14 residues. The ends were cut back, 6 bases at V and 7 bases at J, with 18 bases in the middle. This chain's CDR3 is CASRFGGIRAGYTF. The CDR3 DNA follows: TGTGCCAGCAGGTTCGGGGGGATTCGGGCTGGCTACACCTTC.

This clonotype was observed at least ten times. The chain links TRBV20-1 to TRBJ1-2, with D hard to call. With 6 bases removed from V and 0 bases from J, the gap between germline ends came to 5 bases. Germline lookup yields CDR1 DFQATT and CDR2 SNEGSKA (reference sequence). The CDR3 is 11 residues long. CDR3 amino acids: CSAPANYGYTF. For the CDR3, the DNA is TGCAGTGCACCGGCTAACTATGGCTACACCTTC.

This clonotype was detected ten times or more. The chain has TRBV20-1 and TRBJ2-1, with 11 positions matching TRBD2. The CDR3 sequence is 15 residues long. The V segment lost 4 bases and the J segment 10 bases; nucleotides outside the gene matches: 12. The germline V gene encodes CDR1 DFQATT and CDR2 SNEGSKA (reference sequence). CDR3 loop: CSATPGTSGVREQFF. The CDR3 DNA follows: TGCAGTGCTACTCCCGGGACTAGCGGAGTCAGGGAGCAGTTCTTC.

In this sample, this clonotype turned up a few times. This chain links TRBV20-1 with TRBJ2-5, with 13 bases that match TRBD2. J lost 2 bases, V lost 4 bases, and 7 bases had no gene match. This CDR3 comprises 16 residues. The germline gives CDR1 DFQATT, CDR2 SNEGSKA (reference sequence). This CDR3 reads CSATGTSGNLQETQYF. CDR3 nucleotides: TGCAGTGCTACCGGGACTAGCGGGAACCTTCAAGAGACCCAGTACTTC.

The sample holds many counts of this clonotype. The chain employs TRBV2 and TRBJ1-6; D unresolved. Looked up from germline, CDR1 is SNHLY and CDR2 is FYNNEI. The CDR3 loop spans 14 amino acids. V was clipped by 1 base and J by 7 bases, with 8 bases between them. The CDR3 DNA sequence: TGTGCCAGCAGTGAAGTGGGAGACAATTCACCCCTCCACTTT. Amino acid sequence: CASSEVGDNSPLHF.

This clonotype was detected ten times or more. This chain joins TRBV12-3 or TRBV12-4 and TRBJ2-1; the D is unclear. The CDR3 runs to 12 residues. V lost 2 bases and J 6 bases, leaving 5 bases between the germline ends. The CDR3 nucleotides read TGTGCCAGCAGTTTATGGGTCAATGAGCAGTTCTTC. It is translated as CASSLWVNEQFF.

This clonotype has ten or more counts. This chain uses TRBV7-2 with TRBJ2-3, with a possible D match to TRBD2 (7 bases). The CDR3 has 15 amino acids. Per the germline V gene, CDR1 is SGHTA and CDR2 is FQGNSA. Trimming shortened V by 5 bases and J by 6 bases, and 18 bases separated the two germline ends. CDR3 DNA sequence: TGTGCCAGCAGCGCGCGGCAGGGGAGGGTGGATACGCAGTATTTT. This gives the protein CASSARQGRVDTQYF.

This clonotype was found many times. The CDR3 DNA reads as TGTGCCAGCAGCCTTCGGACAGGGGAGAGGACTGAAGCTTTCTTT. It yields the protein CASSLRTGERTEAFF. The rearrangement joins TRBV5-6 to TRBJ1-1; TRBD1 aligns across 9 bases. CDR1 SGHDT and CDR2 YYEEEE come from the germline V gene. The junction had 9 bases not matched to a gene; V was cut back by 4 bases and J by 5 bases. The CDR3 runs 15 residues. Full variable domain (missing parts from reference TRBV5-6 and TRBJ1-1): DAGVTQSPTHLIKTRGQQVTLRCSPKSGHDTVSWYQQALGQGPQFIFQYYEEEERQRGNFPDRFSGHQFPNYSSELNVNALLLGDSALYLCASSLRTGERTEAFFGQGTRLTVV.

The rearrangement uses TRBV27 and TRBJ2-3; no clear D. The CDR3 has 14 amino acids. Per germline, CDR1 MNHEY and CDR2 SMNVEV (reference sequence). V was trimmed by 7 bases and J by 2 bases, leaving 13 bases between them. This CDR3 is CASTPIADTDTQYF. The CDR3 nucleotides are TGTGCCAGCACCCCGATTGCAGACACAGATACGCAGTATTTT.

V usage is TRBV10-3 and J usage is TRBJ2-5, with D possibly TRBD1 on 6 matching bases. Germline CDR1 reads ENHRY; CDR2 reads SYGVKD. The V gene lost 5 bases and the J gene lost 4 bases, with 11 bases spanning the gap. This CDR3 has 13 residues. The CDR3 sequence is CAISHRDGETQYF. CDR3 nucleotides: TGTGCCATCAGTCACAGGGATGGAGAGACCCAGTACTTC.

The rearrangement joins TRBV6-5 to TRBJ2-1; 7 nucleotides agree with TRBD2. The V and J ends lost 4 bases and 2 bases, in that order; junction bases with no gene match: 2. The length of the CDR3 is 14 residues. Germline CDR1 reads MNHEY; CDR2 reads SVGAGI. For the CDR3, the DNA is TGTGCCAGCAGTTTCCGGGGGGCCTACAATGAGCAGTTCTTC. Amino acids: CASSFRGAYNEQFF.

The chain carries TRBV11-1 and TRBJ2-1; D gene unclear. CDR3 length equals 15 residues. CDR1 SGHAT and CDR2 FQDESV come from the germline V gene (reference sequence). Trimming cost V 7 bases and J 4 bases, with 17 bases left between them. The CDR3 region is CASKKTALWYNEQFF. The CDR3 DNA reads as TGTGCCAGCAAAAAAACCGCACTGTGGTACAATGAGCAGTTCTTC.

This clonotype was seen at least ten times. This sequence joins TRBV12-3 or TRBV12-4 and TRBJ1-1; D is ambiguous. The CDR3 loop spans 13 amino acids. Trimming stripped 4 bases from V and 2 bases from J, with 8 bases between. The CDR3 protein is CASSYGDNTEAFF. The CDR3 bases are TGTGCCAGCAGTTACGGTGATAACACTGAAGCTTTCTTT.

This clonotype was seen repeatedly, ten times or more. This rearrangement joins TRBV27 to TRBJ2-1, with D maybe TRBD2 (5 bases). This CDR3 comprises 16 residues. Deletions cut 3 bases from V and 5 bases from J, with 17 bases between. CDR1 MNHEY and CDR2 SMNVEV come from the germline V gene (reference sequence). The CDR3 DNA reads as TGTGCCAGCAGTTTTCCCGGGATAAGGTGGGACAATGAGCAGTTCTTC. Protein sequence: CASSFPGIRWDNEQFF.

The chain has TRBV28 and TRBJ2-5; 7 bases agree with TRBD1. The CDR3 has 16 residues. Trimming removed 5 bases from V and 5 bases from J; junction bases left unmatched: 14. Germline lookup yields CDR1 MDHEN and CDR2 SYDVKM. The CDR3 DNA sequence: TGTGCCAGCAGTGGCAGGGGATACAGGGGCAGGGAGACCCAGTACTTC. Protein: CASSGRGYRGRETQYF.

This clonotype was seen repeatedly, ten times or more. The gene calls are TRBV20-1 and TRBJ1-2; D is uncertain. The V and J ends lost 5 bases and 0 bases respectively, with 7 bases between them. CDR3 length equals 12 residues. Germline CDR1 and CDR2: DFQATT and SNEGSKA (reference sequence). The CDR3 nucleotides read TGCAGTGCTCGGAGTCCTAACTATGGCTACACCTTC. Protein sequence: CSARSPNYGYTF.

This clonotype was counted at least ten times. The rearrangement joins TRBV28 to TRBJ2-7, with D tentatively TRBD2 (5 bases). The CDR3 is 16 residues long. Per germline, CDR1 MDHEN and CDR2 SYDVKM. V gave up 3 bases and J gave up 3 bases, with 18 bases separating them. The CDR3 bases are TGTGCCAGCAGTTTTGTCGGACTTCTGTATTTCTACGAGCAGTACTTC. Protein sequence: CASSFVGLLYFYEQYF.